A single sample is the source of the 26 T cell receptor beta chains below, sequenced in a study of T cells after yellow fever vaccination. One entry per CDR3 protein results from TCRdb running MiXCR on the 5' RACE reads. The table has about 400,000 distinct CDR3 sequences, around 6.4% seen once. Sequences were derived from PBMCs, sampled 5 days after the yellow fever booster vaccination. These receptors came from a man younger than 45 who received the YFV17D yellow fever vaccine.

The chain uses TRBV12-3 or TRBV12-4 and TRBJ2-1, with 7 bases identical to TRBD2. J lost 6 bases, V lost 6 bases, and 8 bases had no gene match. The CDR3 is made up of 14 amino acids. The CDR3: CASSRGTTGNEQFF. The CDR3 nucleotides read TGTGCCAGCAGCCGCGGGACTACCGGCAATGAGCAGTTCTTC.

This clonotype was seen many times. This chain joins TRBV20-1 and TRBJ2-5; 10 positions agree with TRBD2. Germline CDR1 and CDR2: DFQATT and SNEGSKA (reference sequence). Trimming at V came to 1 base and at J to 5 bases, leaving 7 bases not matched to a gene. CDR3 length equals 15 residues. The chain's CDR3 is CSARALAGSYETQYF. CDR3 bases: TGCAGTGCTAGAGCACTAGCGGGATCTTACGAGACCCAGTACTTC.

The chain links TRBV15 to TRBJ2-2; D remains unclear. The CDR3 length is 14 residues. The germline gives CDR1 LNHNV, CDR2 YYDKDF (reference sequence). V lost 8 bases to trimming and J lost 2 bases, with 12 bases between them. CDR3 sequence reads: CATRVNVNTGELFF. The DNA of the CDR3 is TGTGCCACCCGGGTCAACGTAAACACCGGGGAGCTGTTTTTT.

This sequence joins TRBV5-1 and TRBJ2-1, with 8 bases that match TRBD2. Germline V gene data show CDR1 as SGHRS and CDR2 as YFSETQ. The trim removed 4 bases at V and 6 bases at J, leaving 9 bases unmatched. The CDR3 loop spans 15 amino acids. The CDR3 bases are TGCGCCAGCAGCATTCCAGCGGGAGATATCAATGAGCAGTTCTTC. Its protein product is CASSIPAGDINEQFF. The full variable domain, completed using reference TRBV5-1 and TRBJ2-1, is KAGVTQTPRYLIKTRGQQVTLSCSPISGHRSVSWYQQTPGQGLQFLFEYFSETQRNKGNFPGRFSGRQFSNSRSEMNVSTLELGDSALYLCASSIPAGDINEQFFGPGTRLTVL.

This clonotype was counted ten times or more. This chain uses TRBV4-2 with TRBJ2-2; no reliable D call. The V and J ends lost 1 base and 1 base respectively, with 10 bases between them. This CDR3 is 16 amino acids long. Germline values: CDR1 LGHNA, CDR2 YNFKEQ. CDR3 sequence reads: CASSQVGPENTGELFF. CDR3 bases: TGTGCCAGCAGCCAAGTCGGCCCGGAGAACACCGGGGAGCTGTTTTTT.

The CDR3 spells CASSYFQGYLHEQYF. The DNA for the CDR3 is TGTGCCAGCAGTTACTTCCAGGGCTACCTGCACGAGCAGTACTTC. The chain recombines TRBV6-5 with TRBJ2-7, with a tentative D call TRBD1 (5 bases). V was pared by 1 base and J by 5 bases, with 15 bases between. Germline CDR1 is MNHEY and CDR2 is SVGAGI. The CDR3 has 15 residues.

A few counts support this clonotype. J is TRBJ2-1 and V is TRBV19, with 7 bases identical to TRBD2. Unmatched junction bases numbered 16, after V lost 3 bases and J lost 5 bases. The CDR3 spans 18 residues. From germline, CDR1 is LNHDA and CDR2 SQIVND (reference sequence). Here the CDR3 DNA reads TGTGCCAGTAGTATTTTAGGGTATGGGCGGGAGTCGGACAATGAGCAGTTCTTC. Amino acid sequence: CASSILGYGRESDNEQFF.

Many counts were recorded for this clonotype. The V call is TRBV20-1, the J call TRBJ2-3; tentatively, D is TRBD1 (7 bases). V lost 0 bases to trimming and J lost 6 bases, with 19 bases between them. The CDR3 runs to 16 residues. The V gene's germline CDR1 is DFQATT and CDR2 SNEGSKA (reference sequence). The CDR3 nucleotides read TGCAGTGCTAGAGAGATGGGCAGGGGGGCATCGGATACGCAGTATTTT. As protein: CSAREMGRGASDTQYF.

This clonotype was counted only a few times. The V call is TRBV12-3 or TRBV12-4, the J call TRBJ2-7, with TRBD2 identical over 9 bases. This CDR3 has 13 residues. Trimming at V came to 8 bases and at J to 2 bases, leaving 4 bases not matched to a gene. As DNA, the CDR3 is TGTGCCAGCTTGGTAGCGGGGGCCTACGAGCAGTACTTC. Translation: CASLVAGAYEQYF.

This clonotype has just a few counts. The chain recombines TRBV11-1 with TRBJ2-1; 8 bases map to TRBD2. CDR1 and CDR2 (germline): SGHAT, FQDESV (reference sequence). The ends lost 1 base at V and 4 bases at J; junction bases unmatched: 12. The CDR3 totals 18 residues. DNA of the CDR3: TGTGCCAGCAGCTTAGAGCGGGAGCCTACCCTACGGTACAATGAGCAGTTCTTC. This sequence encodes CASSLEREPTLRYNEQFF.

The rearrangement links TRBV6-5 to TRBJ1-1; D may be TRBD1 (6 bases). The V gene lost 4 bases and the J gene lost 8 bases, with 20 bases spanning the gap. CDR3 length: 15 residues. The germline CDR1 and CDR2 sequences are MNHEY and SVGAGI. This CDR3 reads CASSFLPLQGREAFF. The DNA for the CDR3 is TGTGCCAGCAGTTTCCTTCCGTTGCAGGGGCGAGAAGCTTTCTTT.

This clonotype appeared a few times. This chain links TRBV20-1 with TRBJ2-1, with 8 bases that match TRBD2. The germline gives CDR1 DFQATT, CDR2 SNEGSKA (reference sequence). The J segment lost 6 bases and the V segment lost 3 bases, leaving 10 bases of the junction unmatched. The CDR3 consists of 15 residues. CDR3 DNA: TGCAGTGCTAGGAGCCTCGGGACTAGAGTCAATGAGCAGTTCTTC. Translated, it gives CSARSLGTRVNEQFF.

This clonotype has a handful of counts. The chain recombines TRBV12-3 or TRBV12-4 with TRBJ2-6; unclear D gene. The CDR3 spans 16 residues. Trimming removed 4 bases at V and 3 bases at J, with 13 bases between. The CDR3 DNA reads TGTGCCAGCAGTTCACAGTCGCTATTTGGGGCCAACGTCCTGACTTTC. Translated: CASSSQSLFGANVLTF.

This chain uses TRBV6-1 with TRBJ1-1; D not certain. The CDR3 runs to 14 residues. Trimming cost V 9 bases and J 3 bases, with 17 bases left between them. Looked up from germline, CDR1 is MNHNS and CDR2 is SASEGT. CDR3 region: CASLVGYGDTEAFF. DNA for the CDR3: TGTGCCAGTTTAGTGGGGTACGGGGACACTGAAGCTTTCTTT.

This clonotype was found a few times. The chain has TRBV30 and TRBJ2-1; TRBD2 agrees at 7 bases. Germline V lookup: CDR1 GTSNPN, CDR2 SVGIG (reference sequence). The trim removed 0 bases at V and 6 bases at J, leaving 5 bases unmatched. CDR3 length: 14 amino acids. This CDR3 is CAWSVVGGSNEQFF. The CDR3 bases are TGTGCCTGGAGTGTAGTGGGCGGGAGCAATGAGCAGTTCTTC.

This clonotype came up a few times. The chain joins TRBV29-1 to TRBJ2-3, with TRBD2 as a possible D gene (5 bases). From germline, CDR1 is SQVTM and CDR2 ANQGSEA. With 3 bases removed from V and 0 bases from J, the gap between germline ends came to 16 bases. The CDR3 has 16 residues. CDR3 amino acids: CSVDLPSGVSTDTQYF. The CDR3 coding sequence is TGCAGCGTTGACCTACCCTCCGGGGTGAGCACAGATACGCAGTATTTT.

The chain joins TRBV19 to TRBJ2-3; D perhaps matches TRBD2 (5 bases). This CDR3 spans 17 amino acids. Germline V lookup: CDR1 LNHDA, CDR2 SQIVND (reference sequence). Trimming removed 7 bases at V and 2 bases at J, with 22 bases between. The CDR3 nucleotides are TGTGCCAGTACCCGGACGGTGTGGAGGCAGTCCACAGATACGCAGTATTTT. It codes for CASTRTVWRQSTDTQYF.

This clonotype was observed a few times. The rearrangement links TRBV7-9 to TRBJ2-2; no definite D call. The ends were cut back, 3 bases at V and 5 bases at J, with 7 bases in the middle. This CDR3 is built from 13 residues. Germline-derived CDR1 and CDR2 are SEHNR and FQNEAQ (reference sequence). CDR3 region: CASSFRSTGELFF. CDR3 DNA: TGTGCCAGCAGCTTCAGAAGTACCGGGGAGCTGTTTTTT. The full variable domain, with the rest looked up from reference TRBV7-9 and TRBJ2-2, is DTGVSQNPRHKITKRGQNVTFRCDPISEHNRLYWYRQTLGQGPEFLTYFQNEAQLEKSRLLSDRFSAERPKGSFSTLEIQRTEQGDSAMYLCASSFRSTGELFFGEGSRLTVL.

CDR3 DNA: TGTGCCAGCAGCCTCCAATTCGGGACTACGACGTTCACAGATACGCAGTATTTT. Its protein is CASSLQFGTTTFTDTQYF. The rearrangement joins TRBV11-2 to TRBJ2-3, with 7 bases matching TRBD2. The CDR3 has 18 amino acids. The germline CDR1 and CDR2 sequences are SGHAT and FQNNGV. V trimming: 5 bases; J trimming: 2 bases; junction bases outside the gene matches: 16.

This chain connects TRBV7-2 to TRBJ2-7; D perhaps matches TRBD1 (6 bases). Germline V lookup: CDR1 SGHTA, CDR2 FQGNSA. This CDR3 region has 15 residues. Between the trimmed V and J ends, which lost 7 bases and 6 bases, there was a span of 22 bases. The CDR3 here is CASTGPIGGWLEQYF. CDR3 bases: TGTGCCAGCACCGGACCTATAGGGGGTTGGCTCGAGCAGTACTTC.

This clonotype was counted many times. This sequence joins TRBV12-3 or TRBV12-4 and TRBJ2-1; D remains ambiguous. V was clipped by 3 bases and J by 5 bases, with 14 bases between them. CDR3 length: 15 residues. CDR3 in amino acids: CASSLGISGNNEQFF. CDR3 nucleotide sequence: TGTGCCAGCAGTTTGGGCATATCTGGGAACAATGAGCAGTTCTTC.

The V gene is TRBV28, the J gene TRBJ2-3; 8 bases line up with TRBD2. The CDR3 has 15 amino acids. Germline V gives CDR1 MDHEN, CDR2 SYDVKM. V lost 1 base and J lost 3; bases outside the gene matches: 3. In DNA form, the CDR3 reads TGTGCCAGCAGTTTATCAGCGGGAGCAACAGATACGCAGTATTTT. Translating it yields CASSLSAGATDTQYF.

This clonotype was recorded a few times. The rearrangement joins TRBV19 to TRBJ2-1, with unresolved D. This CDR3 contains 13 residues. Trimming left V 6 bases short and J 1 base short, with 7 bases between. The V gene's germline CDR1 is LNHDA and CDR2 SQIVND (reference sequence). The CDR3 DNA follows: TGTGCCAGTAGCGGGTGGTCCTACAATGAGCAGTTCTTC. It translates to CASSGWSYNEQFF.

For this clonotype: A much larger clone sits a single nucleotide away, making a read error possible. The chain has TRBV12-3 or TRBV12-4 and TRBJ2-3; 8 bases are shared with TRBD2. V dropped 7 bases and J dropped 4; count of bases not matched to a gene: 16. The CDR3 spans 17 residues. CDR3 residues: CASKLILGAGVADTQYF. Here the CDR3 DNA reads TGTGCCAGCAAACTAATTTTAGGAGCGGGAGTGGCAGATACGCAGTATTTT.

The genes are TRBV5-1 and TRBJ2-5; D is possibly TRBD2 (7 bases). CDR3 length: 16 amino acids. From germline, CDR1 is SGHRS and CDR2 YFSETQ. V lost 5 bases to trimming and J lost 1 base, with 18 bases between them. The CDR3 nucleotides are TGCGCCAGCAGTCCAAAGGGGGGAGGGATCCAAGAGACCCAGTACTTC. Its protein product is CASSPKGGGIQETQYF.

CDR3 in DNA: TGTGCCAGCTCACCGAACGGGGGAACCTACGAGCAGTACTTC. The encoded protein is CASSPNGGTYEQYF. The chain employs TRBV18 and TRBJ2-7; D is perhaps TRBD2 (6 bases). This CDR3 contains 14 residues. CDR1 KGHSH and CDR2 LQKENI come from the germline V gene. Trimming pared 3 bases from V and 2 bases from J, leaving 11 bases between.